This entry features one T cell receptor (beta chain) sequence. Its antigen is unknown. Germline CDR1 SGHRS, CDR2 YFSETQ. V was shortened by 0 bases and J by 3 bases, with 15 bases between the two germline ends. The length of the CDR3 is 17 residues. The sample belongs to a study of cytomegalovirus exposure and HLA in healthy donors. Overall study results and limits: Equally common other TCR beta chains were less clonally expanded than HLA-associated ones, a later analysis found. It was fewer than 200 TCR beta chains that were listed as cytomegalovirus-associated.

PCR was performed using 60 Vbeta and 13 Jbeta primers. Clones were sequenced by immunoSEQ multiplex PCR, and TCRdb holds only the in-frame ones, with some missing. The sample records approximately 190,000 clones, 82% being singletons. The TCR was taken from a woman under 30 in good health and CMV-seronegative. This chain uses TRBV5-1 with TRBJ2-2; TRBD2 is a possible D gene (5 bases). Sequenced input: PBMCs. The CDR3 DNA follows: TGCGCCAGCAGCTTGGAACCGGGGTCTATCCACACCGGGGAGCTGTTTTTT. It specifies CASSLEPGSIHTGELFF.